This T cell receptor (beta chain) comes out of a study of vaccination and CD4 T cells after COVID-19. The Oncomine TCR Beta short-read assay sequenced DNA from cultured CD4+ T cells. TCRdb re-derived calls from the PCR reads in MiXCR, one entry per CDR3 protein. The sample records 7,500 to 9,000 distinct CDR3 sequences, 45% being singletons. Treatment indicated: approximately nine-day PBMC culture with coronavirus spike peptide pools or control peptides (ViraFEST assay). Gathered ahead of the COVID-19 pandemic (2011-2018) were the CD4+ T cells of the unexposed donor. Trimming took 5 bases from V and 1 from J; bases not matched to a gene: 4. This CDR3 spans 14 amino acids. The germline V gene has CDR1 SNHLY and CDR2 FYNNEI. Concerning this clonotype: What it binds is not known.

Sequenced: CD4+ T cells from blood, cultured in vitro. This receptor was identified in a human donor in good health. The chain couples TRBV2 to TRBJ1-1; 7 bases align to TRBD1. This CDR3 is CASSMDRRNTEAFF. The DNA for the CDR3 is TGTGCCAGCAGTATGGACAGGCGGAACACTGAAGCTTTCTTT.